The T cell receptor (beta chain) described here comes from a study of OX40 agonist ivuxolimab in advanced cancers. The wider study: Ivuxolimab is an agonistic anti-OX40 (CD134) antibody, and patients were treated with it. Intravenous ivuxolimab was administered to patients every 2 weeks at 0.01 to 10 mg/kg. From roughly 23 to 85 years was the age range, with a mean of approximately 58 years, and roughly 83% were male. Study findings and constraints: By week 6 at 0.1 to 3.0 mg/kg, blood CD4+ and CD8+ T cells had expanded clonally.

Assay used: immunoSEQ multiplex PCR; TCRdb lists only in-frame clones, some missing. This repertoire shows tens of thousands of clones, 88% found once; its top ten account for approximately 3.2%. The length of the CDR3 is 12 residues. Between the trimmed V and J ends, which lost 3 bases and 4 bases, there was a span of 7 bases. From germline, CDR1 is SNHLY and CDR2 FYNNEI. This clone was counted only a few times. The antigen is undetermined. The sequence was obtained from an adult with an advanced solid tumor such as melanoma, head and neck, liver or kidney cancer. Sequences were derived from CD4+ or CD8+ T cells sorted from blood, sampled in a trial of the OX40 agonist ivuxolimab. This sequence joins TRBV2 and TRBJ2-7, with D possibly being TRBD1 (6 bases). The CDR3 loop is CASSDGQYEQYF. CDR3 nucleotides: TGTGCCAGCAGTGACGGACAGTACGAGCAGTACTTC.